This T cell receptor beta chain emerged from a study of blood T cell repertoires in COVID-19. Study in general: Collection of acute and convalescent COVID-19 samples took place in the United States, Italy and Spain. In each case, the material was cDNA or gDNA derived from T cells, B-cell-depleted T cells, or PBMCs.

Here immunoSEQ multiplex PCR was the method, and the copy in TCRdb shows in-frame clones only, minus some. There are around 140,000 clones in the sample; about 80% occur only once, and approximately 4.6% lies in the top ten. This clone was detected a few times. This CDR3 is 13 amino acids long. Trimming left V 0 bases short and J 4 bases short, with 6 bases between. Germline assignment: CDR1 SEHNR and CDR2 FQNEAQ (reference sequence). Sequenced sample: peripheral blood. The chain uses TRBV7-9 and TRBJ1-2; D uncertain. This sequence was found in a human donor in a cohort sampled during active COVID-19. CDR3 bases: TGTGCCAGCAGCTTAGCGCTAGGCTATGGCTACACCTTC. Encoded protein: CASSLALGYGYTF.